The 30 T cell receptor beta chains below all came from one sample that was sequenced in a study of vaccination effects on CD4 cells after COVID-19. ViraFEST assay sequencing came after antigen-specific CD4+ T cells were expanded with viral peptide pools. Culture proceeded for 10 days, and CD4+ T cells were then isolated. It was between March and December 2020 that the person had a SARS-CoV-2 infection confirmed by PCR. Profiling relied on immunoSEQ multiplex PCR, and the TCRdb table lists in-frame clones only, not all of them. There are tens of thousands of clones in the sample; around 75% occur only once, and approximately 40% lies in the top ten. These receptors have no identified antigens. Here the sequenced sample was CD4+ T cells from PBMCs cultured with a peptide pool, taken before COVID-19 vaccination. These receptors were taken from a human donor who had a prior SARS-CoV-2 infection.

This chain joins TRBV24-1 and TRBJ2-4, with 9 bases lining up with TRBD2. V lost 4 bases to trimming and J lost 8 bases; unmatched junction nucleotides: 8. The CDR3 sequence is 15 residues long. In germline, CDR1 is KGHDR, CDR2 SFDVKD. In DNA form, the CDR3 reads TGTGCCACCAGTGACTCTAGCGGGATGGATTACATTCAGTACTTC. It encodes CATSDSSGMDYIQYF.

This clone was recorded a few times. V and J are TRBV5-4 and TRBJ1-2, with D maybe TRBD1 (5 bases). The CDR3 has 13 residues. The germline V and J ends were trimmed by 5 bases and 3 bases, with 11 bases remaining between them. Germline assignment: CDR1 SGHNT and CDR2 YYREEE (reference sequence). The CDR3 DNA follows: TGTGCCAGCAGTCGGGACGGACACTATGGCTACACCTTC. Translated, it gives CASSRDGHYGYTF.

CDR3 amino acids: CASSLDSGYEQYF. Written as DNA, the CDR3 is TGCGCCAGCAGCTTGGATAGCGGCTACGAGCAGTACTTC. The chain carries TRBV5-1 and TRBJ2-7; a weak D match, TRBD2 (6 bases). The CDR3 has 13 amino acids. Trimming stripped 0 bases from V and 3 bases from J, with 7 bases between. Germline loops: CDR1 SGHRS, CDR2 YFSETQ.

The V gene is TRBV7-2, the J gene TRBJ2-5; possible D gene TRBD2, 7 bases. The V gene's germline CDR1 is SGHTA and CDR2 FQGNSA. CDR3 length: 16 amino acids. V gave up 1 base and J gave up 4 bases, with 16 bases separating them. The CDR3 here is CASSLVEGGAIETQYF. CDR3 bases: TGTGCCAGCAGCTTAGTTGAGGGGGGGGCCATAGAGACCCAGTACTTC. Full variable domain (remainder filled in from reference TRBV7-2 and TRBJ2-5): GAGVSQSPSNKVTEKGKDVELRCDPISGHTALYWYRQSLGQGLEFLIYFQGNSAPDKSGLPSDRFSAERTGGSVSTLTIQRTQQEDSAVYLCASSLVEGGAIETQYFGPGTRLLVL.

The J gene is TRBJ2-1, the V gene TRBV2; possible D gene TRBD2, 6 bases. CDR1 is SNHLY and CDR2 is FYNNEI in the germline V gene. V was clipped by 3 bases and J by 4 bases, with 7 bases between them. The CDR3 runs to 13 residues. Here the CDR3 DNA reads TGTGCCAGCAGTGATCGGGAGTACAATGAGCAGTTCTTC. Its protein product is CASSDREYNEQFF.

The rearrangement links TRBV5-4 to TRBJ2-1, with 7 bases lining up with TRBD2. The trim removed 4 bases at V and 0 bases at J, leaving 10 bases unmatched. Germline V gene lookup returns CDR1 SGHNT and CDR2 YYREEE (reference sequence). This CDR3 is built from 17 residues. As DNA, the CDR3 is TGTGCCAGCAGCCCCGCTCGCCGGACTAGCTCCTACAATGAGCAGTTCTTC. This gives the protein CASSPARRTSSYNEQFF. Based on the CDR3 plus reference TRBV5-4 and TRBJ2-1, the full variable domain is ETGVTQSPTHLIKTRGQQVTLRCSSQSGHNTVSWYQQALGQGPQFIFQYYREEENGRGNFPPRFSGLQFPNYSSELNVNALELDDSALYLCASSPARRTSSYNEQFFGPGTRLTVL.

The chain has TRBV4-2 and TRBJ2-3; D might be TRBD1 or TRBD2, each matching 5 bases. Trimming removed 6 bases at V and 2 bases at J, with 15 bases between. The CDR3 runs 15 residues. In germline, CDR1 is LGHNA, CDR2 YNFKEQ. The CDR3, as DNA: TGTGCCAGCAGTATCCGGGACGGCTACACAGATACGCAGTATTTT. Its translation: CASSIRDGYTDTQYF.

The CDR3 DNA follows: TGTGCCACCGATACCGAGGACGGCTATGGCTACACCTTC. Amino acid sequence: CATDTEDGYGYTF. The chain links TRBV3-1 (or the pseudogene TRBV3-2) to TRBJ1-2; D gene ambiguous. CDR1 and CDR2 from the germline V gene are LGHDT and YNNKEL (reference sequence). V shed 10 bases and J shed 4 bases, with 16 bases lying between them. The CDR3 contains 13 residues.

This sequence joins TRBV4-1 and TRBJ1-2; D not certain. Trimming stripped 1 base from V and 5 bases from J, with 17 bases between. The length of the CDR3 is 16 residues. Germline CDR1 and CDR2: MGHRA and YSYEKL. Here the CDR3 reads CASSQVRLWLTYGYTF. For the CDR3, the DNA is TGCGCCAGCAGCCAAGTGCGACTGTGGCTTACTTATGGCTACACCTTC.

V and J are TRBV6-5 and TRBJ2-7; 11 bases match TRBD2. This CDR3 has 16 residues. V gave up 2 bases and J gave up 4 bases; unmatched junction bases: 7. CDR1 and CDR2 (germline): MNHEY, SVGAGI. This CDR3 is CASSYQGTSGPYEQYF. Here the CDR3 DNA reads TGTGCCAGCAGTTACCAGGGGACTAGCGGACCTTACGAGCAGTACTTC.

The chain has TRBV10-3 and TRBJ1-1, with D uncertain. V was cut by 6 bases and J by 1 base, with 12 bases left in between. This CDR3 is 14 amino acids long. Germline loops: CDR1 ENHRY, CDR2 SYGVKD. CDR3 residues: CAISAGERNTEAFF. As DNA, the CDR3 is TGTGCCATCAGCGCAGGAGAAAGGAACACTGAAGCTTTCTTT.

This chain connects TRBV7-2 to TRBJ1-5; D not certain. Germline CDR1 reads SGHTA; CDR2 reads FQGNSA. The ends were cut back, 2 bases at V and 0 bases at J, with 8 bases in the middle. CDR3 length equals 15 residues. CDR3 DNA: TGTGCCAGCAGCTTATTGGGTAATAGCAATCAGCCCCAGCATTTT. Protein product: CASSLLGNSNQPQHF.

The chain is built from TRBV5-1 and TRBJ1-1, with 7 bases fitting TRBD1. The germline gives CDR1 SGHRS, CDR2 YFSETQ. This CDR3 region has 15 residues. After removal of 4 bases from V and 4 bases from J, the junction contained 10 bases not matched to a gene. The CDR3 loop reads CASSTTGPEATEAFF. For the CDR3, the DNA is TGCGCCAGCAGCACGACAGGGCCAGAGGCCACTGAAGCTTTCTTT.

V usage is TRBV30 and J usage is TRBJ2-1, with 9 bases that match TRBD2. The CDR3 loop spans 18 amino acids. V was clipped by 4 bases and J by 8 bases; unmatched bases: 21. Germline V gene sequence: CDR1 GTSNPN, CDR2 SVGIG (reference sequence). CDR3 DNA sequence: TGTGCCTGGACCAGTTTGGGGAATATAGCGGGAGCCTTCTATGAGCAGTTCTTC. Its translation is CAWTSLGNIAGAFYEQFF.

The rearrangement joins TRBV2 to TRBJ1-5; D is unresolved. Germline V gives CDR1 SNHLY, CDR2 FYNNEI. Trimming removed 5 bases at V and 5 bases at J, with 16 bases between. The CDR3 loop spans 15 amino acids. In DNA, the CDR3 is TGTGCCAGCAGTCCATCGACCCCCGGGGATCAGCCCCAGCATTTT. Its translation: CASSPSTPGDQPQHF.

The V gene is TRBV2, the J gene TRBJ2-2, with 7 bases lining up with TRBD2. The J segment lost 7 bases and the V segment lost 5 bases, leaving 4 bases of the junction unmatched. Germline-derived CDR1 and CDR2 are SNHLY and FYNNEI. The CDR3 totals 13 residues. The chain's CDR3 is CASSLGLVGELFF. Here the CDR3 DNA reads TGTGCCAGCAGTCTTGGACTAGTCGGGGAGCTGTTTTTT.

The rearrangement joins TRBV19 to TRBJ2-1, with D tentatively TRBD1 (6 bases). The germline V gene has CDR1 LNHDA and CDR2 SQIVND (reference sequence). The CDR3 is 17 amino acids. Deletions cut 3 bases from V and 2 bases from J, with 17 bases between. The DNA of the CDR3 is TGTGCCAGTAGTATGCGCGGTTGGGCAGGGGCCTACAATGAGCAGTTCTTC. Its translation is CASSMRGWAGAYNEQFF. Using reference TRBV19 and TRBJ2-1 for the parts outside the CDR3, the full variable domain is DGGITQSPKYLFRKEGQNVTLSCEQNLNHDAMYWYRQDPGQGLRLIYYSQIVNDFQKGDIAEGYSVSREKKESFPLTVTSAQKNPTAFYLCASSMRGWAGAYNEQFFGPGTRLTVL.

This chain connects TRBV6-5 to TRBJ2-5; no clear D gene. The germline V and J ends were trimmed by 3 bases and 3 bases, with 8 bases remaining between them. From germline, CDR1 is MNHEY and CDR2 SVGAGI. This CDR3 region has 13 residues. The CDR3, as DNA: TGTGCCAGCAGTTATCTCAGGAAAGAGACCCAGTACTTC. It yields the protein CASSYLRKETQYF.

The chain recombines TRBV5-4 with TRBJ2-5; 12 positions agree with TRBD2. V shed 2 bases and J 5 bases; nucleotides not matched to a gene: 10. CDR1 and CDR2 (germline): SGHNT, YYREEE (reference sequence). The CDR3 covers 17 residues. The CDR3: CASSFRLAGGPEETQYF. DNA for the CDR3: TGTGCCAGCAGCTTTCGCCTAGCGGGAGGGCCGGAGGAGACCCAGTACTTC.

The chain carries TRBV19 and TRBJ2-7, with no clear D. The CDR3 contains 13 residues. V was pared by 1 base and J by 4 bases, with 8 bases between. Germline lookup yields CDR1 LNHDA and CDR2 SQIVND (reference sequence). The CDR3 loop is CASSIAPDYEQYF. In nucleotides, the CDR3 is TGTGCCAGTAGTATAGCGCCAGATTACGAGCAGTACTTC.

This sequence joins TRBV4-2 and TRBJ2-3, with 7 bases fitting TRBD2. The V segment lost 6 bases and the J segment 2 bases; nucleotides outside the gene matches: 5. Germline V gene data show CDR1 as LGHNA and CDR2 as YNFKEQ. The CDR3 length is 14 residues. The CDR3 protein is CASSHAGDTDTQYF. The CDR3 DNA follows: TGTGCCAGCAGTCACGCGGGGGACACAGATACGCAGTATTTT.

In this sample, this clone turned up a few times. The J gene is TRBJ1-4, the V gene TRBV6-2 or TRBV6-3; tentatively, D is TRBD1 (5 bases). V was shortened by 4 bases and J by 8 bases, with 17 bases between the two germline ends. The CDR3 extends over 15 amino acids. From germline, CDR1 is MNHEY and CDR2 SVGEGT. CDR3 protein: CASSSWIRAAEKLFF. The CDR3 DNA follows: TGTGCCAGCAGTTCCTGGATCAGGGCCGCCGAAAAACTGTTTTTT.

CDR3 residues: CASRLGGAGNTIYF. CDR3 coding DNA: TGTGCCAGCAGATTGGGGGGGGCCGGAAACACCATATATTTT. The V gene is TRBV7-2, the J gene TRBJ1-3, with a possible D match to TRBD1 (6 bases). CDR1 SGHTA and CDR2 FQGNSA come from the germline V gene. This CDR3 is built from 14 residues. V lost 6 bases, J lost 4 bases, and 13 bases lay in between.

In regard to this clone: The junction departs from germline at one end; a sequencing error may be responsible. The chain uses TRBV7-7 and TRBJ2-3; maybe TRBD1 (5 bases). Germline V gives CDR1 SSHAT, CDR2 FNYEAQ (reference sequence). The CDR3 extends over 15 amino acids. The CDR3 reads CASSFGRGVTDTQYF. CDR3 in DNA: TGTGCTAGCAGCTTCGGTAGGGGTGTCACAGATACGCAGTATTTT.

This clone turned up a few times. The chain carries TRBV6-6 and TRBJ1-5; D remains ambiguous. CDR3 length: 14 residues. V lost 1 base and J lost 2, with 6 bases in between. Germline values: CDR1 MNHNY, CDR2 SVGAGI (reference sequence). The CDR3 loop reads CASSYFGGNQPQHF. The CDR3 region has the DNA TGTGCCAGCAGTTACTTTGGGGGCAATCAGCCCCAGCATTTT.

The chain couples TRBV7-2 to TRBJ1-5; 8 bases align to TRBD1. The ends lost 5 bases at V and 5 bases at J; junction bases unmatched: 5. The CDR3 sequence is 14 residues long. Germline CDR1 SGHTA, CDR2 FQGNSA. CDR3 sequence (DNA): TGTGCCAGCAGCCTAGACAGGGGAGATCAGCCCCAGCATTTT. This codes for CASSLDRGDQPQHF.

The rearrangement links TRBV12-3 or TRBV12-4 to TRBJ2-1, with D hard to call. The CDR3 covers 12 residues. Deletions cut 6 bases from V and 4 bases from J, with 7 bases between. The chain's CDR3 is CASSTNYNEQFF. The CDR3 coding sequence is TGTGCCAGCAGCACGAATTACAATGAGCAGTTCTTC.

The chain is built from TRBV2 and TRBJ1-5, with 10 bases aligning to TRBD1. The CDR3 contains 15 residues. After removal of 5 bases from V and 5 bases from J, the junction contained 6 bases not matched to a gene. Germline lookup yields CDR1 SNHLY and CDR2 FYNNEI. CDR3 DNA: TGTGCCAGCAGTAAGACAGGGGGCGCGGATCAGCCCCAGCATTTT. As protein: CASSKTGGADQPQHF.

The rearrangement uses TRBV6-5 and TRBJ1-5; D remains ambiguous. CDR3 size: 16 residues. Germline CDR1 and CDR2: MNHEY and SVGAGI. The V end lost 4 bases, the J end lost 0 bases, and 13 bases lay between the germline ends. The CDR3 protein is CASSFRPGNSNQPQHF. The CDR3 DNA is TGTGCCAGCAGTTTCCGCCCCGGGAATAGCAATCAGCCCCAGCATTTT.

This chain connects TRBV12-2 to TRBJ1-1. TRBV12-2 is classified as a pseudogene. The CDR3 extends over 17 amino acids. The CDR3 region is CASRLKLGGREKTEAFF. The DNA for the CDR3 is TGTGCAAGTCGCTTAAAGTTGGGGGGCAGGGAGAAAACTGAAGCTTTCTTT.